These 21 T cell receptor beta chains originate from one sample sequenced in a study of breast tumors, draining lymph nodes, adjacent tissues. MiXCR, applied by TCRdb to the multiplex PCR reads, yields one record per CDR3 protein. In the table there are about 110,000 distinct CDR3 sequences, 30% of which are singletons. Breast cancer patients provided tissue from their axillary draining lymph nodes. Sequenced: axillary lymph node tissue. Receptor source: a female donor with breast cancer. Some clones in this sample may be carry-over from other donors' samples.

The gene calls are TRBV7-2 and TRBJ1-2; 8 bases agree with TRBD1. Germline lookup yields CDR1 SGHTA and CDR2 FQGNSA. This CDR3 spans 18 amino acids. V shed 4 bases and J 0 bases; nucleotides not matched to a gene: 13. In nucleotides, the CDR3 is TGTGCCAGCAGCTCCAACAGGGGGATCACTGAAGCTAACTATGGCTACACCTTC. It encodes CASSSNRGITEANYGYTF. Full variable domain (rest looked up from reference TRBV7-2 and TRBJ1-2): GAGVSQSPSNKVTEKGKDVELRCDPISGHTALYWYRQSLGQGLEFLIYFQGNSAPDKSGLPSDRFSAERTGGSVSTLTIQRTQQEDSAVYLCASSSNRGITEANYGYTFGSGTRLTVV.

Turning to this clonotype: Because the CDR3's place on the DNA is in doubt, the DNA is left out and the CDR3 is given as listed by TCRdb. This chain links TRBV7-9 with TRBJ1-2; whether TRBD1, the table's D call, matches the DNA was not checked. The CDR3 comprises 21 residues, both ends counted. Per the germline V gene, CDR1 is SEHNR and CDR2 is FQNEAQ (reference sequence). CDR3 amino acids: CASSFYICSASEDRGGYGYTF.

The V and J genes are TRBV7-9 and TRBJ2-1, with 16 bases identical to TRBD2. V was clipped by 5 bases and J by 6 bases; unmatched bases: 10. The CDR3 is 18 amino acids. The germline V gene encodes CDR1 SEHNR and CDR2 FQNEAQ (reference sequence). The CDR3 DNA follows: TGTGCCAGCAGCGTAGGAGTAGGGACTAGCGGGAGGGCCAATGAGCAGTTCTTC. This translates into CASSVGVGTSGRANEQFF.

In its sample, this clonotype was seen many times. V usage is TRBV6-6 and J usage is TRBJ1-5; D is undetermined. CDR1 and CDR2 (germline): MNHNY, SVGAGI (reference sequence). This CDR3 has 15 amino acids. V lost 4 bases and J 7 bases, leaving 17 bases between the germline ends. The CDR3 reads CASSSPDESLQPQHF. The CDR3 DNA is TGTGCCAGCAGTTCACCAGACGAGTCCTTACAGCCCCAGCATTTT.

A note on this clonotype: Because it lacks the conserved phenylalanine or tryptophan at the end, this CDR3 is likely a read error. This sequence joins TRBV7-9 and TRBJ1-3; D call uncertain. Germline CDR1 reads SEHNR; CDR2 reads FQNEAQ (reference sequence). V was pared by 5 bases and J by 4 bases, with 12 bases between. CDR3 length: 14 amino acids. DNA for the CDR3: TGTGCCAGCAGCCCCACTCAGGCCGGAAACACCATATATCCT. It encodes CASSPTQAGNTIYP.

This chain connects TRBV7-2 to TRBJ2-3; D gene uncertain. CDR3 size: 14 residues. CDR1 is SGHTA, CDR2 FQGNSA, per germline. Trimming stripped 1 base from V and 1 base from J, with 6 bases between. The CDR3, as DNA: TGTGCCAGCAGCTTAGATTGGGGCACAGATACGCAGTATTTT. Translation: CASSLDWGTDTQYF.

The chain combines TRBV19 with TRBJ2-7, with 8 positions matching TRBD1. CDR1 and CDR2 from the germline V gene are LNHDA and SQIVND (reference sequence). This CDR3 has 14 residues. J gave up 2 bases and V 6 bases, and 6 bases lay outside the gene matches. CDR3 in DNA: TGTGCCAGTAGAACGCAGGGGGCTACCTACGAGCAGTACTTC. Translation: CASRTQGATYEQYF.

This clonotype was seen a handful of times. The rearrangement uses TRBV30 and TRBJ1-1, with D unclear. Germline-derived CDR1 and CDR2 are GTSNPN and SVGIG (reference sequence). Between the trimmed V and J ends, which lost 2 bases and 1 base, there was a span of 11 bases. The CDR3 covers 14 residues. CDR3 region: CAWSYTISNTEAFF. CDR3 coding DNA: TGTGCCTGGAGTTACACGATATCGAACACTGAAGCTTTCTTT.

This clonotype occurred many times. The rearrangement uses TRBV28 and TRBJ2-7; D is uncertain. The CDR3 runs 14 residues. V lost 4 bases and J 6 bases, leaving 16 bases between the germline ends. Per germline, CDR1 MDHEN and CDR2 SYDVKM. CDR3 sequence reads: CASSSGASLSEQYF. Here the CDR3 DNA reads TGTGCCAGCAGTTCCGGAGCCTCTTTAAGCGAGCAGTACTTC.

In regard to this clonotype: The germline gene is not matched at one end of the junction; a read error may be the cause. The rearrangement links TRBV5-1 to TRBJ2-5, with a possible D match to TRBD2 (6 bases). This CDR3 comprises 16 residues. The germline CDR1 and CDR2 sequences are SGHRS and YFSETQ. CDR3 amino acids: CASSLGSGPFGEPHYF. The CDR3 bases are TGCGCCAGCAGCTTGGGGAGCGGGCCCTTTGGAGAGCCCCATTACTTC.

This clonotype has a count of ten or more. This CDR3 reads CASSLRIRGQETQYF. The CDR3 DNA reads as TGTGCCAGCAGCTTACGAATAAGGGGACAAGAGACCCAGTACTTC. V and J are TRBV2 and TRBJ2-5; D may be TRBD1 (5 bases). Per the germline V gene, CDR1 is SNHLY and CDR2 is FYNNEI. The CDR3 is made up of 15 amino acids. Trimming shortened V by 6 bases and J by 2 bases, and 16 bases separated the two germline ends.

In this sample, this clonotype turned up many times. This rearrangement joins TRBV19 to TRBJ2-3; D might be TRBD1 (5 bases). Germline V lookup: CDR1 LNHDA, CDR2 SQIVND (reference sequence). The CDR3 sequence is 13 residues long. V lost 10 bases and J 2 bases, leaving 13 bases between the germline ends. DNA for the CDR3: TGTGCCACTAAAGACAGCCCCACAGATACGCAGTATTTT. Protein: CATKDSPTDTQYF.

A word on this clonotype: Since no conserved phenylalanine or tryptophan closes the CDR3, a read error is the likely cause. This chain uses TRBV5-8 with TRBJ1-1; a possible D gene is TRBD1 (5 bases). Germline-derived CDR1 and CDR2 are SGHTS and YDEGEE. Trimming stripped 10 bases from V and 1 base from J, with 20 bases between. The CDR3 extends over 15 amino acids. The CDR3 DNA follows: TGTGCCCTCCGTGCTGGGGGAGACCGGAACACTGAAGCTTTCTTG. This translates into CALRAGGDRNTEAFL.

The chain carries TRBV6-1 and TRBJ2-3; tentative D call: TRBD1 (6 bases). The CDR3 length is 19 residues. Deletions cut 8 bases from V and 1 base from J, with 28 bases between. Germline V gene data show CDR1 as MNHNS and CDR2 as SASEGT. The CDR3 here is CASLSLGHREIGGTDTQYF. Written as DNA, the CDR3 is TGTGCCAGCTTATCCCTGGGGCACAGGGAAATTGGCGGCACAGATACGCAGTATTTT.

There are many counts of this clonotype. J is TRBJ1-2 and V is TRBV11-2; tentative D call: TRBD1 (6 bases). This CDR3 contains 15 residues. CDR1 is SGHAT, CDR2 FQNNGV, per germline. Trimming removed 2 bases from V and 4 bases from J, with 14 bases in between. The CDR3 here is CASSLIRGGAYGYTF. CDR3 coding DNA: TGTGCCAGCAGCTTAATTAGGGGGGGCGCCTATGGCTACACCTTC.

This clonotype was seen repeatedly, ten times or more. This rearrangement joins TRBV7-3 to TRBJ2-7; 8 nucleotides line up with TRBD1. The CDR3 extends over 13 amino acids. The ends lost 5 bases at V and 4 bases at J; junction bases unmatched: 4. Germline-derived CDR1 and CDR2 are SGHTA and FQGTGA. CDR3 sequence: CASSTTGGYEQYF. Written as DNA, the CDR3 is TGTGCCAGCAGCACCACAGGGGGGTACGAGCAGTACTTC.

This clonotype was seen at least ten times. J is TRBJ1-4 and V is TRBV3-1; no firm D call. CDR1 and CDR2 from the germline V gene are LGHDT and YNNKEL (reference sequence). V was cut by 6 bases and J by 7 bases, with 12 bases left in between. CDR3 length: 13 amino acids. The CDR3 DNA reads as TGTGCCAGCAGTCCGAAAAGTCTTGAAAAACTGTTTTTT. Translated: CASSPKSLEKLFF.

Comment on this clonotype: One end of the junction is discordant with germline, which a read error may explain. The V and J genes are TRBV19 and TRBJ1-2; the D gene is possibly TRBD1 (5 bases). CDR3 length: 13 amino acids. Per the germline V gene, CDR1 is LNHDA and CDR2 is SQIVND (reference sequence). CDR3 DNA: TGTGCCACCGCGGGGCGAGCCAACTATGGCCACACCTTC. Its protein product is CATAGRANYGHTF.

The rearrangement joins TRBV20-1 to TRBJ2-3; TRBD2 might be the D (5 bases). The CDR3 has 14 residues. CDR1 is DFQATT and CDR2 is SNEGSKA in the germline V gene (reference sequence). Trimming took 6 bases from V and 1 from J, leaving 14 bases between them. The CDR3, as DNA: TGCAGTGCCGATCGCGCGGGCGGCACAGATACGCAGTATTTT. This encodes CSADRAGGTDTQYF.

Note on this clonotype: A much larger clone sits a single nucleotide away, making a read error possible. Lacking the conserved final phenylalanine or tryptophan, this CDR3 likely reflects a read error. It is unclear where the CDR3 begins or ends on the DNA, so no DNA is shown, and the CDR3 is as TCRdb lists it. The chain recombines TRBV9 with TRBJ1-2. Germline values: CDR1 SGDLS, CDR2 YYNGEE. The CDR3 comprises 15 residues, both ends counted. CDR3 residues: CASSGSALANYGSTL.

The table lists this clonotype with many counts. The chain couples TRBV6-5 to TRBJ1-6, with 10 bases aligning to TRBD1. After removal of 5 bases from V and 6 bases from J, the junction contained 10 bases not matched to a gene. The CDR3 totals 17 residues. Looked up from germline, CDR1 is MNHEY and CDR2 is SVGAGI. CDR3 DNA sequence: TGTGCCAGCAGTACCCGGGACAGGGGTATAGTTAATTCACCCCTCCACTTT. Its translation is CASSTRDRGIVNSPLHF.